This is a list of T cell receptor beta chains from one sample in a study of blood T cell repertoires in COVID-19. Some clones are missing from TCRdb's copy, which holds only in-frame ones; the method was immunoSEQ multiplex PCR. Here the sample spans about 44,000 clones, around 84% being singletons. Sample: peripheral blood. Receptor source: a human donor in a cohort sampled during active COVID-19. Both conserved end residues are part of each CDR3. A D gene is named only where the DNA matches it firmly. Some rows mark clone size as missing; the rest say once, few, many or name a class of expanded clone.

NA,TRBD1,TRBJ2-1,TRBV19,TGTGCCAGTAAAAGGACAGGCAATGAGCAGTTCTTC,CASKRTGNEQFF
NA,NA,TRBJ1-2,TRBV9,TGTGCCAGCAGCGTAGCGGACAGCTATGGCTACACCTTC,CASSVADSYGYTF
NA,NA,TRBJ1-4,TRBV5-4,TGTGCCAGCAGCTTGAGAGGACTAATGGGGGCTAATGAAAAACTGTTTTTT,CASSLRGLMGANEKLFF
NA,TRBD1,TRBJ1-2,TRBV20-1,TGCAGTGCTAGTTACCAGGGGGCGTGGGGCTACACCTTC,CSASYQGAWGYTF
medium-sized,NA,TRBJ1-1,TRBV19,TGTGCCAGTGACAGGAACACTGAAGCTTTCTTT,CASDRNTEAFF
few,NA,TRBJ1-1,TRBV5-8,TGTGCCAGCAGCGCCTACAGGCGAAGGAACACTGAAGCTTTCTTT,CASSAYRRRNTEAFF
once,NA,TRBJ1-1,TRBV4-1,TGCGCCAGCAGCCCCCTACCCGGGAACACTGAAGCTTTCTTT,CASSPLPGNTEAFF
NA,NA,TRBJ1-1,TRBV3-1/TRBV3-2,TGTGCCAGCAGCATGGGGATGGGGGGAACTGAAGCTTTCTTT,CASSMGMGGTEAFF
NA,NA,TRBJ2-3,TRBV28,TGTGCCAGCAGTTTAGAGGGAACGGGTACAGATACGCAGTATTTT,CASSLEGTGTDTQYF
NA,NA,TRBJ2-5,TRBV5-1,TGCGCCAGCAGCTTGAGTGTGGCACAAGAGACCCAGTACTTC,CASSLSVAQETQYF
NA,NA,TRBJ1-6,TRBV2,TGTGCCAGCATTTTCTCGGGATCCTATAATTCACCCCTCCACTTT,CASIFSGSYNSPLHF
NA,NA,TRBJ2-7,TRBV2,TGTGCCAGCAAGTCCCGACAGAGCGACTACGAGCAGTACTTC,CASKSRQSDYEQYF
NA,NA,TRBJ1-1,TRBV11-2,TGTGCCAGCAGCTTAGTTGGGGGCATTAGCACTGAAGCTTTCTTT,CASSLVGGISTEAFF
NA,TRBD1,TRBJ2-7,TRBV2,TGTGCCAGCAGTAACCCCCGGGACAGGGGTTCCTACGAGCAGTACTTC,CASSNPRDRGSYEQYF
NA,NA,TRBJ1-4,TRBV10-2,TGCGCCAGCAGTGGGGCAGAGAGTGAAAAACTGTTTTTT,CASSGAESEKLFF
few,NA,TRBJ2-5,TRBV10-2,TGCGCCAGCAGTGAAGGGGCAGGGCTTAGAAGCTCCAAAGAGACCCAGTACTTC,CASSEGAGLRSSKETQYF
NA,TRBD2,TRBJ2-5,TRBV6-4,TGTGCCAGCAGAGACCATAGCGGGGGGGGAGAGACCCAGTACTTC,CASRDHSGGGETQYF
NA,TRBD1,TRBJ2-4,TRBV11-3,TGTGCCAGCAGCTTAGGGGGAACCGGGACAGTTCAGTACTTC,CASSLGGTGTVQYF
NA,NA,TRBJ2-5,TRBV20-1,TGCAGTGCTAGTCCCGGGGGTAGGGAGACCCAGTACTTC,CSASPGGRETQYF
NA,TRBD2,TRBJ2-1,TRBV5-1,TGCGCCAGCAGCTTGGGGACTAGCGGGGTCTCCTACAATGAGCAGTTCTTC,CASSLGTSGVSYNEQFF
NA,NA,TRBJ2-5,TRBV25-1,TGTGCCAGCAGTGAAATCGATGTGGGGGGAGAGACCCAGTACTTC,CASSEIDVGGETQYF
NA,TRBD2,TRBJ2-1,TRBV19,TGTGCCAGTAGTACCGACTTAGTGGCGGGGGGGCGCGGGGAGCAGTTCTTC,CASSTDLVAGGRGEQFF
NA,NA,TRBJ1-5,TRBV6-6,TGTGCCAGCAGTTACAACAGGGACGGCCCCAGTCAGCCCCAGCATTTT,CASSYNRDGPSQPQHF
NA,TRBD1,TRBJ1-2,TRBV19,TGTGCCAGTAGTAGACAGGGGTCACCTCTTAACTATGGCTACACCTTC,CASSRQGSPLNYGYTF